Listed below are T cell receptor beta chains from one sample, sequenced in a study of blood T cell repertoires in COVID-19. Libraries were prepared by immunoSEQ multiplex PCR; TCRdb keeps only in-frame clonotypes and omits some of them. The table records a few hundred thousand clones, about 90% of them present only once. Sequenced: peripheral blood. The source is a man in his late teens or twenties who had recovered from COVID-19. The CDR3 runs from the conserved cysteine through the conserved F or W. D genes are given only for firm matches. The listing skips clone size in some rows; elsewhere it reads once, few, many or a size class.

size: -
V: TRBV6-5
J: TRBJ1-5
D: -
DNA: TGTGCCAGCCAGGTTGGTTCAAAGTGGAATCAGCCCCAGCATTTT
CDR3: CASQVGSKWNQPQHF

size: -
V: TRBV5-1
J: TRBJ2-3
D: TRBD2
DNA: TGCGCCAGCCGATTAAATAGCGGGGGGGCCGAAGATACGCAGTATTTT
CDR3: CASRLNSGGAEDTQYF

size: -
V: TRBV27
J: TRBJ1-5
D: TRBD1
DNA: TGTGCCAGCAGTTCCCGGGGAGCGACAGGGGGCCCATATAGCAATCAGCCCCAGCATTTT
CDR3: CASSSRGATGGPYSNQPQHF

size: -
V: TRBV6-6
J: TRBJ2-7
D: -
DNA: TGTGCCAGCAGTTACTCATTTCGGGGGGCGATTTACGAGCAGTACTTC
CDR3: CASSYSFRGAIYEQYF

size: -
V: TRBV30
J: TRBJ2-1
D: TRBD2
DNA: TGTGCCTGGAGTATACTAGCGGGGAACAATGAGCAGTTCTTC
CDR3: CAWSILAGNNEQFF

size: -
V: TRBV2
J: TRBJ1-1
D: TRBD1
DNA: TGTGCCAGCAGTTATTTGACCGGGACAGGGGACACTGAAGCTTTCTTT
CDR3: CASSYLTGTGDTEAFF

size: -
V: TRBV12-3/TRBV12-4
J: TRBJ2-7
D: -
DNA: TGTGCCAGCAGAATTTCTGGGGGCAAAGTGCAGTACTTC
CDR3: CASRISGGKVQYF

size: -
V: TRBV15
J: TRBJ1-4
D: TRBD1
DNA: TGTGCCACCAGCAGTACGAGGACAGGGAGTGAAAAACTGTTTTTT
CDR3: CATSSTRTGSEKLFF

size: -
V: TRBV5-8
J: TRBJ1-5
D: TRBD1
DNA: TGTGCCAGCAGCTTGTGGGACAGGAACAATCAGCCCCAGCATTTT
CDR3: CASSLWDRNNQPQHF

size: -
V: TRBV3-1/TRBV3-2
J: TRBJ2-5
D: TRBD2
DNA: TGTGCCAGCAGCCCCACGACTAGCGGGGCAGCAGAGACCCAGTACTTC
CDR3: CASSPTTSGAAETQYF

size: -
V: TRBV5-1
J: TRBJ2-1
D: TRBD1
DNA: TGCGCCAGCAGCCCCAGACAGGGGGCTGGGAATGAGCAGTTCTTC
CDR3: CASSPRQGAGNEQFF

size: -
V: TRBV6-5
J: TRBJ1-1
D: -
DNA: TGTGCCAGCAGCCCCAGGGTAACTGAAGCTTTCTTT
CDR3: CASSPRVTEAFF

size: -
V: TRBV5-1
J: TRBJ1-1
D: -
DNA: TGCGCCAGCAGCTACGCAGGGGCAAGCACTGAAGCTTTCTTT
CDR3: CASSYAGASTEAFF

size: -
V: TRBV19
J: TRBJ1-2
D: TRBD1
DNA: TGTGCCAGTACCCCGACAGGGTCGGGCCAACGCTATGGCTACACCTTC
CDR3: CASTPTGSGQRYGYTF

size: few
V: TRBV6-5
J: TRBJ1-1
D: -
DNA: TGTGCCAGCTGGACAGTCATGAACACTGAAGCTTTCTTT
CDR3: CASWTVMNTEAFF

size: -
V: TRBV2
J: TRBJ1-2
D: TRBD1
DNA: TGTGCCAGCAGTGTGGACAGGGAAAGCAATGGCTACACCTTC
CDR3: CASSVDRESNGYTF

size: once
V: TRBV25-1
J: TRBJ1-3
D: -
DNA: TGTGCCAGCAGTGGTCCAGGAATGGACTCTGGAAACACCATATATTTT
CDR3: CASSGPGMDSGNTIYF

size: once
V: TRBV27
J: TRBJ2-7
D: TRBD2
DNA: TGTGCCAGCAGCCTCTCTGAGCGGGAGGTCCGCGAGCAGTACTTC
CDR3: CASSLSEREVREQYF

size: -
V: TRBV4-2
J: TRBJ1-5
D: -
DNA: TGTGCCAGCAGCCGGGAGGATAGCAATCAGCCCCAGCATTTT
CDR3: CASSREDSNQPQHF

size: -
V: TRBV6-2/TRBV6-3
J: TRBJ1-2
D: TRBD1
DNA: TGTGCCAGCAGTCGAGGGGGCGGAAATTTCTATGGCTACACCTTC
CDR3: CASSRGGGNFYGYTF